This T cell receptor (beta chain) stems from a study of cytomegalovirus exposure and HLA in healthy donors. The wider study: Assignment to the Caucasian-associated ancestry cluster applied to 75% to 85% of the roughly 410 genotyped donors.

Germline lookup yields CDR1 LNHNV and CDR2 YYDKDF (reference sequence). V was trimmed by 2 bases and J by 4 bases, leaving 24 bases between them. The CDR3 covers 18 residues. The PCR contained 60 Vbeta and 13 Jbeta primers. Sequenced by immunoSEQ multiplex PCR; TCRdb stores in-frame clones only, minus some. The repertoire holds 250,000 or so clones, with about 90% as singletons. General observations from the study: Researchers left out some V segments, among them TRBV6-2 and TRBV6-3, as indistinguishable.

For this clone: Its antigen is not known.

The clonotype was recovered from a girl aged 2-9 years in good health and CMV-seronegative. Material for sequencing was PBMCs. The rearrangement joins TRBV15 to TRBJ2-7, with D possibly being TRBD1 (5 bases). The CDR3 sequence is CATSRKTNTLARAYEQYF. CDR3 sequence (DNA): TGTGCCACCAGCAGAAAGACAAACACGTTGGCCAGGGCATACGAGCAGTACTTC.